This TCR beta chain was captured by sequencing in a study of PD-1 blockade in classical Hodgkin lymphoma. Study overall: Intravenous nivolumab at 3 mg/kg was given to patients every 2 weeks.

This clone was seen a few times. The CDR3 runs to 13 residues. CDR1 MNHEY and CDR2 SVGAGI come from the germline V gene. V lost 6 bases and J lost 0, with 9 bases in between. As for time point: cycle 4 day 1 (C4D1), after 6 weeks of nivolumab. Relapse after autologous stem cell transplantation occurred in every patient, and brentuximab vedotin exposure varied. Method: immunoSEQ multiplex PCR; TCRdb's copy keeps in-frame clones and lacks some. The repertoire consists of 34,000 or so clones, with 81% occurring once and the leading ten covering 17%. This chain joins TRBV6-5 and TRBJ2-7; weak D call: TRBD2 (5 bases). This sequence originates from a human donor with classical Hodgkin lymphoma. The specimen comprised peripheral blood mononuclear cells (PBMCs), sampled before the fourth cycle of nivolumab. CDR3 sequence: CASRRGSSYEQYF. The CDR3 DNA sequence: TGTGCCAGCAGACGCGGGTCCTCCTACGAGCAGTACTTC.